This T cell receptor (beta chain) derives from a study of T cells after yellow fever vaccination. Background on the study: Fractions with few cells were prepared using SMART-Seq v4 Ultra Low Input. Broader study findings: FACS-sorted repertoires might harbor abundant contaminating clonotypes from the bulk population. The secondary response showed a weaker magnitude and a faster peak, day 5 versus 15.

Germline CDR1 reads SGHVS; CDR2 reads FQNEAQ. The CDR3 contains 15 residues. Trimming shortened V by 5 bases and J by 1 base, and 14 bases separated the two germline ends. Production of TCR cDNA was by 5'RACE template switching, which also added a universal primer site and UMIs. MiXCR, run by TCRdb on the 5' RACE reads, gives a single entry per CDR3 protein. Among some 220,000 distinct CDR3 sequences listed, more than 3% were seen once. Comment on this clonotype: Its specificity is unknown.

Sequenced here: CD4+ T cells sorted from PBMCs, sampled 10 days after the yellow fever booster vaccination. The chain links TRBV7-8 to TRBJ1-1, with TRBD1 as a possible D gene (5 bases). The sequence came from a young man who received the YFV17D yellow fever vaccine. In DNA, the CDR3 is TGTGCCAGCAGCCACCCGGGGCAGGGGAACACTGAAGCTTTCTTT. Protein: CASSHPGQGNTEAFF.